These T cell receptor beta chains were read from a single sample in a study of identical twins. Each CDR3 protein gets one entry after TCRdb re-called the 5' RACE reads with MiXCR. This sample has around 250,000 distinct CDR3 sequences, with around 8.8% found just once. These data were likewise used in another study, on yellow fever vaccine responses in identical twins.

The sequencing sample was made of CD8+ T cells sorted from blood. The receptor set was obtained from a woman under 30 in good health. Both conserved end residues are part of each CDR3. The order of the fields is CDR3 protein, CDR3 DNA, clone size, J gene, D gene, V gene. D genes are given only for firm matches. Clone size is given for some rows only: seen once, a few or many times, or a class if the clone is expanded.

CASSLVDYEQYF TGTGCCAGCAGCTTAGTGGACTACGAGCAGTACTTC few TRBJ2-7 . TRBV7-9
CASSTGRTDTQYF TGTGCCAGCAGCACAGGGCGGACAGATACGCAGTATTTT many TRBJ2-3 . TRBV12-3/TRBV12-4
CASSRGGVNEQYF TGTGCCAGCAGCAGAGGTGGGGTGAACGAGCAGTACTTC many TRBJ2-7 . TRBV7-9
CASGLPPDTQYF TGCGCCAGCGGCCTCCCGCCAGATACGCAGTATTTT few TRBJ2-3 . TRBV5-1
CASSEDPDNEQFF TGTGCCAGCAGTGAGGACCCGGACAATGAGCAGTTCTTC . TRBJ2-1 . TRBV6-2/TRBV6-3
CASSQELSGAYEQYF TGTGCCAGCAGCCAAGAACTCTCCGGGGCCTACGAGCAGTACTTC . TRBJ2-7 . TRBV4-2
CASSEWGSGGSDTQYF TGTGCCAGCAGTGAATGGGGTAGCGGGGGATCGGATACGCAGTATTTT . TRBJ2-3 TRBD2 TRBV2
CASSPLAGGSGEQYF TGTGCCAGCAGCCCATTAGCGGGAGGGTCGGGCGAGCAGTACTTC . TRBJ2-7 TRBD2 TRBV11-2
CASPPGLAGETSDTQYF TGTGCCAGCCCACCGGGACTAGCGGGAGAAACGTCAGATACGCAGTATTTT many TRBJ2-3 TRBD2 TRBV12-3/TRBV12-4
CSASSDPAGGTYEQYF TGCAGTGCTTCCTCAGACCCAGCGGGGGGGACCTACGAGCAGTACTTC . TRBJ2-7 TRBD2 TRBV20-1
CASSLGAGMSYEQYF TGCGCCAGCAGCTTGGGGGCAGGGATGTCCTACGAGCAGTACTTC . TRBJ2-7 . TRBV5-1
CASRQRMWGTQETQYF TGTGCCAGCAGACAACGGATGTGGGGGACACAAGAGACCCAGTACTTC many TRBJ2-5 . TRBV6-1
CASSQVSTGSYEQYF TGCGCCAGCAGCCAAGTCTCGACAGGATCCTACGAGCAGTACTTC . TRBJ2-7 . TRBV4-1
CASSLGSVLTYEQYF TGTGCCAGCAGCTTAGGGTCAGTGCTCACCTACGAGCAGTACTTC many TRBJ2-7 . TRBV7-2
CASSLFVGTSVSYNEQFF TGTGCCAGCAGTTTATTTGTAGGTACTAGCGTGTCATACAATGAGCAGTTCTTC few TRBJ2-1 TRBD2 TRBV28
CASSSSEIFQETQYF TGTGCCAGCAGCTCTTCCGAAATATTCCAAGAGACCCAGTACTTC few TRBJ2-5 . TRBV7-8
CASGGGQGYPSTDTQYF TGTGCTAGTGGAGGAGGACAGGGGTACCCTAGCACAGATACGCAGTATTTT . TRBJ2-3 TRBD1 TRBV12-5
CASSTGTLAYEQYF TGTGCCAGTAGTACCGGGACTCTAGCCTACGAGCAGTACTTC few TRBJ2-7 . TRBV19
CASSVAGTGASEQYF TGTGCCAGCAGCGTTGCCGGGACAGGGGCTTCCGAGCAGTACTTC many TRBJ2-7 TRBD1 TRBV9
CASSQVLAGSRDEQFF TGCGCCAGCAGCCAAGTCCTAGCGGGAAGTAGGGATGAGCAGTTCTTC few TRBJ2-1 TRBD2 TRBV4-3
CASSWTSGTGETQYF TGTGCCAGCAGTTGGACTAGCGGGACAGGGGAGACCCAGTACTTC . TRBJ2-5 TRBD2 TRBV12-3/TRBV12-4
CATAFSGEAYNEQFF TGTGCCACAGCATTTTCGGGAGAGGCCTACAATGAGCAGTTCTTC . TRBJ2-1 . TRBV24-1
CASSQEGLAGENTGELFF TGCGCCAGCAGCCAAGAAGGGCTAGCGGGGGAGAACACCGGGGAGCTGTTTTTT few TRBJ2-2 TRBD2 TRBV4-1
CASSQVWTGLVHEQYF TGCGCCAGCAGCCAAGTATGGACAGGGTTAGTCCACGAGCAGTACTTC few TRBJ2-7 TRBD1 TRBV4-3
CASSLLRDPAYEQYF TGTGCCAGCAGTTTATTAAGGGACCCAGCCTACGAGCAGTACTTC few TRBJ2-7 . TRBV27